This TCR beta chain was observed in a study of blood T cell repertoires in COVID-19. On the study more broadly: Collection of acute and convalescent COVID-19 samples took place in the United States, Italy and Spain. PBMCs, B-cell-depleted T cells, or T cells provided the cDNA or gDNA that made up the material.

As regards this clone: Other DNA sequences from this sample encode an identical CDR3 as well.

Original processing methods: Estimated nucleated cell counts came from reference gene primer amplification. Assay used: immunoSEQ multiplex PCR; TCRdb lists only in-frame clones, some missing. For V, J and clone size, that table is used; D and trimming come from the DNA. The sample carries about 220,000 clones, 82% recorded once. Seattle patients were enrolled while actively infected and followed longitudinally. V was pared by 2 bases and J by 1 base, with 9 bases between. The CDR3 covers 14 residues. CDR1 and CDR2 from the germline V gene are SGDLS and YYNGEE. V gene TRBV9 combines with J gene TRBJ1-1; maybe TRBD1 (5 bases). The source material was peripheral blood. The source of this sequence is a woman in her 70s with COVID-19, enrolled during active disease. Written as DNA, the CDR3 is TGTGCCAGCAGCGTTGGACAAAGGAACACTGAAGCTTTCTTT. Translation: CASSVGQRNTEAFF. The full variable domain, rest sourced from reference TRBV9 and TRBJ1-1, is DSGVTQTPKHLITATGQRVTLRCSPRSGDLSVYWYQQSLDQGLQFLIQYYNGEERAKGNILERFSAQQFPDLHSELNLSSLELGDSALYFCASSVGQRNTEAFFGQGTRLTVV.